The 2 T cell receptor beta chains listed next were all sequenced from one sample in a study of T cells in Graves' hyperthyroidism and ophthalmopathy. The source material, RNA transcripts, was used to amplify TCR beta CDR3 regions. The HTBI primer set drove a first-round RT-PCR of the TCR CDR3. TCRdb re-called the multiplex PCR reads with MiXCR, one entry per CDR3 protein. Of fewer than 350,000 distinct CDR3 sequences in the sample, about 13% are singletons; the top ten hold roughly 7.7%. Sequencing used blood. The receptor source for this set is a woman aged 35 to 49 with Graves' hyperthyroidism.

This clonotype was counted at least ten times. J is TRBJ1-5 and V is TRBV20-1, with 10 bases that match TRBD1. J gave up 5 bases and V 2 bases, and 6 bases lay outside the gene matches. The CDR3 spans 15 residues. Germline V gene sequence: CDR1 DFQATT, CDR2 SNEGSKA (reference sequence). The CDR3 DNA is TGCAGTGCTAGACACGGGACAGGGGAGTATCAGCCCCAGCATTTT. Amino acids: CSARHGTGEYQPQHF.

At least ten counts were recorded for this clonotype. The chain employs TRBV3-1 and TRBJ2-5, with 13 bases identical to TRBD2. The J segment lost 3 bases and the V segment lost 5 bases, leaving 3 bases of the junction unmatched. Germline CDR1 is LGHDT and CDR2 is YNNKEL (reference sequence). The length of the CDR3 is 15 residues. Here the CDR3 DNA reads TGTGCCAGCAGCTTTACTAGCGGGAGGGAAGAGACCCAGTACTTC. Amino acids: CASSFTSGREETQYF.